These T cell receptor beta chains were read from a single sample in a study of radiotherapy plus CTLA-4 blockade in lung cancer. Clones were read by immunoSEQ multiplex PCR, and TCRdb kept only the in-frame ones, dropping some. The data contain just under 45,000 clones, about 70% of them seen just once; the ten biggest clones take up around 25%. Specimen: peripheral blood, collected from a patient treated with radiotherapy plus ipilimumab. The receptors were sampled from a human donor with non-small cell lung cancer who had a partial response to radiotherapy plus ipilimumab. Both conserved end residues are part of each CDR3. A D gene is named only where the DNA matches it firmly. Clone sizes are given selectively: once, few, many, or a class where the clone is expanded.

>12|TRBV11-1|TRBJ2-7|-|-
CASSLQGFEQYF
TGTGCCAGCAGCCTACAGGGCTTCGAGCAGTACTTC
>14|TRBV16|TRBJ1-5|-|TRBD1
CASSQGGQVGPQHF
TGTGCCAGCAGCCAAGGGGGACAGGTCGGGCCCCAGCATTTT
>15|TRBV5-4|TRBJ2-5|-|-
CASSFGDSYQETQYF
TGTGCCAGCAGCTTTGGAGACAGCTACCAAGAGACCCAGTACTTC
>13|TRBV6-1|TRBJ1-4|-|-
CASNGRADEKLFF
TGTGCCAGCAACGGCAGGGCCGATGAAAAACTGTTTTTT
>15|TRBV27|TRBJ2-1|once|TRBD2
CASTRLAGFLDEQFF
TGTGCCAGCACCCGACTAGCGGGGTTTTTGGATGAGCAGTTCTTC
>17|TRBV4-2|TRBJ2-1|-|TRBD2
CASSQESGGRTYNEQFF
TGTGCCAGCAGCCAAGAAAGCGGGGGGCGAACCTACAATGAGCAGTTCTTC
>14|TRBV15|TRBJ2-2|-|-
CATSRGLNTGELFF
TGTGCCACCAGCAGAGGACTGAACACCGGGGAGCTGTTTTTT
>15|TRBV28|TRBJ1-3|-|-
CASSSRPDSGNTIYF
TGTGCCAGCAGCTCGCGGCCGGACTCTGGAAACACCATATATTTT
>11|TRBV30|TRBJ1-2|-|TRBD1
CACDRDGGYTF
TGTGCCTGCGACAGGGACGGTGGCTACACCTTC
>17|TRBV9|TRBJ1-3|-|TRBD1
CASSVLDRGSGGNTIYF
TGTGCCAGCAGCGTATTGGACAGGGGTTCTGGAGGAAACACCATATATTTT
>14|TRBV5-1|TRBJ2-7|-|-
CASSFQTSTYEQYF
TGCGCCAGCAGCTTCCAGACATCAACCTACGAGCAGTACTTC
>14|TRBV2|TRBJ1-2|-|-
CASGGGRIGYGYTF
TGTGCCAGCGGGGGGGGCAGGATAGGCTATGGCTACACCTTC
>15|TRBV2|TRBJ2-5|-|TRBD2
CASSGGLAGGETQYF
TGTGCCAGCAGTGGGGGACTAGCGGGGGGCGAGACCCAGTACTTC
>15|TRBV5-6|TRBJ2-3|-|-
CASSEGGAAPPTQYF
TGTGCCAGCAGCGAGGGCGGGGCCGCCCCCCCCACGCAGTATTTT
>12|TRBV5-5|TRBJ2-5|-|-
CASSLLQETQYF
TGTGCCAGCAGCTTGCTGCAAGAGACCCAGTACTTC
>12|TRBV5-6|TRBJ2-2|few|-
CASSPITGELFF
TGTGCCAGCAGCCCTATCACCGGGGAGCTGTTTTTT
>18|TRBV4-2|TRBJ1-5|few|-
CASSQVKMRERGNQPQHF
TGTGCCAGCAGCCAAGTTAAGATGAGGGAGAGGGGCAATCAGCCCCAGCATTTT
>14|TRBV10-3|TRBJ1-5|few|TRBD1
CAIKGQGFNQPQHF
TGTGCCATCAAGGGACAGGGCTTTAATCAGCCCCAGCATTTT
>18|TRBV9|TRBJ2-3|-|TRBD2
CASSVTSGRLALTDTQYF
TGTGCCAGCAGCGTGACTAGCGGGAGACTCGCCCTTACAGATACGCAGTATTTT
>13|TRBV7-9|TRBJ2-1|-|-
CALSGGAYNEQFF
TGTGCCCTAAGTGGGGGGGCTTACAATGAGCAGTTCTTC
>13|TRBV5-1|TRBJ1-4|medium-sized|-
CASSDRSNEKLFF
TGCGCCAGCAGCGACAGGAGTAATGAAAAACTGTTTTTT
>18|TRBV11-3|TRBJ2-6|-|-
CASSSQESGRAGANVLTF
TGTGCCAGCAGCTCCCAGGAGAGCGGCCGGGCCGGGGCCAACGTCCTGACTTTC
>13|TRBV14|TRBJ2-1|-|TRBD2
CASSQDLWRELVF
TGTGCCAGCAGCCAAGATCTCTGGCGGGAGTTAGTCTTC
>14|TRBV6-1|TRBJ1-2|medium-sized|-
CASSAPWGPYGYTF
TGTGCCAGCAGTGCCCCCTGGGGCCCATACGGCTACACCTTC
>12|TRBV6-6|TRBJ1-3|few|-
CASSPNQGTIYF
TGTGCCAGCAGCCCCAACCAGGGGACCATATATTTT
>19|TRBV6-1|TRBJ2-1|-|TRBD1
CASSGGTGGGRRTYNEQFF
TGTGCCAGCAGTGGGGGGACAGGGGGCGGCCGTAGGACCTACAATGAGCAGTTCTTC
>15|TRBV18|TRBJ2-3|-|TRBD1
CASSKRGTGGDTQYF
TGTGCCAGCTCAAAGAGGGGGACAGGAGGAGATACGCAGTATTTT
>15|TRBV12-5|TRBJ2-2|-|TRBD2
CASGTTSGGAGELFF
TGTGCTAGTGGAACCACTAGCGGCGGGGCCGGGGAGCTGTTTTTT
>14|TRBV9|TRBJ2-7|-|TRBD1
CASSVATTGNEQYF
TGTGCCAGCAGCGTAGCTACGACAGGGAACGAGCAGTACTTC
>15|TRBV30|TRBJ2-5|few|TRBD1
CAWSVRGQGRETQYF
TGTGCCTGGAGTGTAAGGGGACAGGGAAGGGAGACCCAGTACTTC
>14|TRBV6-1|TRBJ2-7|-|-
CASSLTPWGHEQYF
TGTGCCAGCAGCCTTACTCCCTGGGGGCACGAGCAGTACTTC
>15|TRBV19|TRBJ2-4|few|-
CASSKAGLAKNIQYF
TGTGCCAGTAGTAAAGCAGGGCTAGCCAAAAACATTCAGTACTTC
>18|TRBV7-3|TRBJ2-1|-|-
CASSSRGARSNSYNEQFF
TGTGCCAGCAGCTCTCGCGGGGCCAGAAGTAACTCCTACAATGAGCAGTTCTTC
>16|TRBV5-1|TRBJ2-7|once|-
CASSGGSVLGVYEQYF
TGCGCCAGCAGCGGGGGGAGTGTGCTGGGGGTCTACGAGCAGTACTTC
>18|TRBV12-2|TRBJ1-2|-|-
CASRLGGGLVNGNYGYTF
TGTGCAAGTCGCTTAGGGGGAGGTCTCGTTAACGGTAACTATGGCTACACCTTC
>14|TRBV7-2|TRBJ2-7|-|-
CASSPWDTSYEQYF
TGTGCCAGCAGCCCCTGGGACACGTCCTACGAGCAGTACTTC
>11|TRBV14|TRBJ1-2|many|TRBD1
CASSPGGGYTF
TGTGCCAGCAGCCCAGGGGGTGGCTACACCTTC
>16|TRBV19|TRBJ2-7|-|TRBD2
CASSIVKVAGVYEQYF
TGTGCCAGTAGTATTGTAAAAGTAGCGGGAGTCTACGAGCAGTACTTC
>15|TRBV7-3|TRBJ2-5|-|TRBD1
CASSLTGTAEETQYF
TGTGCCAGCAGCTTAACAGGGACAGCCGAAGAGACCCAGTACTTC
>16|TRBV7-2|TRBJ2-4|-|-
CASSLAGGSRGNIQYF
TGTGCCAGCAGCTTAGCGGGAGGATCCCGAGGTAACATTCAGTACTTC
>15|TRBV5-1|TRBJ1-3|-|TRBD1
CASSLGDRAENTIYF
TGCGCCAGCAGCTTGGGGGACAGGGCGGAGAACACCATATATTTT
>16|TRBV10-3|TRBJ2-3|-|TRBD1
CAIRALTGVGTDTQYF
TGTGCCATCAGGGCACTGACAGGGGTCGGGACAGATACGCAGTATTTT
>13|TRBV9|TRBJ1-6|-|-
CASSELSYSPLHF
TGTGCCAGCAGCGAACTGAGCTATTCACCCCTCCACTTT
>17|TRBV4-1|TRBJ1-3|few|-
CASSQAPRAWTGNTIYF
TGCGCCAGCAGCCAAGCGCCGCGGGCCTGGACTGGAAACACCATATATTTT
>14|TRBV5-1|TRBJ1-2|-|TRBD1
CASSSGTGGYGYTF
TGCGCCAGCAGCTCCGGGACAGGGGGCTATGGCTACACCTTC
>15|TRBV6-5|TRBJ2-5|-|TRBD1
CASRFQGAYQETQYF
TGTGCCAGCAGATTCCAGGGGGCCTATCAAGAGACCCAGTACTTC
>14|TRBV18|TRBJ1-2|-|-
CASSPSDGGHGYTF
TGTGCCAGCTCACCCTCGGACGGGGGGCATGGCTACACCTTC
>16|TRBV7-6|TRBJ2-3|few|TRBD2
CASSLAASGYTDTQYF
TGTGCCAGCAGCTTAGCTGCTAGCGGATACACAGATACGCAGTATTTT
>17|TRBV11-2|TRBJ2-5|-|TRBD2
CASSPVSGMRGRETQYF
TGTGCCAGCAGCCCCGTAAGCGGGATGCGGGGAAGGGAGACCCAGTACTTC
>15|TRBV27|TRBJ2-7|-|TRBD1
CASRRRQDRGYEQYF
TGTGCCAGCAGACGACGTCAGGACAGGGGCTACGAGCAGTACTTC
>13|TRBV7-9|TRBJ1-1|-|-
CASSSDSNTEAFF
TGTGCCAGCAGTTCTGACAGTAACACTGAAGCTTTCTTT
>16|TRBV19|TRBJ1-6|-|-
CASSIAESQAGRPLHF
TGTGCCAGTAGTATAGCCGAATCCCAGGCCGGGAGGCCCCTCCACTTT
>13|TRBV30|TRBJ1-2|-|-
CAWSPTVNYGYTF
TGTGCCTGGAGCCCAACGGTTAACTATGGCTACACCTTC
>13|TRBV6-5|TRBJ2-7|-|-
CASSTRGSYEQYF
TGTGCCAGCAGTACCCGGGGATCCTACGAGCAGTACTTC
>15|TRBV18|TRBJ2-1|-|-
CASSPGLGGSNEQFF
TGTGCCAGCTCACCAGGCCTAGGCGGGTCCAATGAGCAGTTCTTC